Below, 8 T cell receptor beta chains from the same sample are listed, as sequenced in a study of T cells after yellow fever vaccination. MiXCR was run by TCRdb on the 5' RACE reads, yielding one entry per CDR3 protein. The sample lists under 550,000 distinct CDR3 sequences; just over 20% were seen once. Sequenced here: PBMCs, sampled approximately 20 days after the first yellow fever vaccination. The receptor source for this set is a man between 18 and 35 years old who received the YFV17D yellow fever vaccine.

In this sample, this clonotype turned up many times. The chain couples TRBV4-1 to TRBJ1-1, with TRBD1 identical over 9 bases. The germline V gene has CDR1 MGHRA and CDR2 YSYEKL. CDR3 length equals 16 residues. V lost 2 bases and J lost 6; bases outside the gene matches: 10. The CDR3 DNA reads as TGCGCCAGCAGCCAAAAAGGGACCGGGACAGGGTCTGAAGCTTTCTTT. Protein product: CASSQKGTGTGSEAFF.

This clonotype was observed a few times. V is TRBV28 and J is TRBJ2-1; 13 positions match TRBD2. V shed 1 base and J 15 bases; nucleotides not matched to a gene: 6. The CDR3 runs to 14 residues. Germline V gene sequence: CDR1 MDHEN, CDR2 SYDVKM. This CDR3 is CASSLLLAGGPAFF. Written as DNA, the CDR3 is TGTGCCAGCAGTTTATTACTAGCGGGGGGGCCCGCGTTCTTC. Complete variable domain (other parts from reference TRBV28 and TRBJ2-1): DVKVTQSSRYLVKRTGEKVFLECVQDMDHENMFWYRQDPGLGLRLIYFSYDVKMKEKGDIPEGYSVSREKKERFSLILESASTNQTSMYLCASSLLLAGGPAFFGPGTRLTVL.

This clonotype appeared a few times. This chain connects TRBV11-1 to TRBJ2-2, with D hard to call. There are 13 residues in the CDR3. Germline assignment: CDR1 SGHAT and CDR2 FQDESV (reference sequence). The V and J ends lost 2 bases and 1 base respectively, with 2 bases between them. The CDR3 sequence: CASSLKNTGELFF. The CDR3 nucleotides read TGTGCCAGCAGCTTAAAGAACACCGGGGAGCTGTTTTTT.

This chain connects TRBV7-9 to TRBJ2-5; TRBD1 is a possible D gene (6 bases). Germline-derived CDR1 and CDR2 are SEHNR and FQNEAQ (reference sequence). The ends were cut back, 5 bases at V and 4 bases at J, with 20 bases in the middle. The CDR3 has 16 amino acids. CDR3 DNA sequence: TGTGCCAGCAGCCCAGACTCGGACAGAATAGGAGAGACCCAGTACTTC. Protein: CASSPDSDRIGETQYF.

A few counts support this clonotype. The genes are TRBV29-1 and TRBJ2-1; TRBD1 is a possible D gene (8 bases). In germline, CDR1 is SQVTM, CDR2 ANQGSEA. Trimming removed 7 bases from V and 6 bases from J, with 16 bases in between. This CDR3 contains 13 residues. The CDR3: CSGNRGEGNEQFF. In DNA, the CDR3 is TGCAGCGGGAACAGGGGGGAGGGCAATGAGCAGTTCTTC.

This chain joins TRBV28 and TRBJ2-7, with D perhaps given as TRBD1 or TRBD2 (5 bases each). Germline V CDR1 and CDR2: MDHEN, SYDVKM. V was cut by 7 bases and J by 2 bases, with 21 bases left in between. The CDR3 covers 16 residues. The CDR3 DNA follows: TGTGCCAGCAAAGTTGCCTTTAGTCGGGGCACCTACGAGCAGTACTTC. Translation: CASKVAFSRGTYEQYF.

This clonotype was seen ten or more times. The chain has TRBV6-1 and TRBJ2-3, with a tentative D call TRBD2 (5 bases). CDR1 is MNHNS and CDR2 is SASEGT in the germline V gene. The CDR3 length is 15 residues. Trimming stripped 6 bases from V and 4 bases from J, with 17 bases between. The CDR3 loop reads CASSSPAGSPDTQYF. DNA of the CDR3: TGTGCCAGCAGCTCCCCCGCGGGTAGTCCAGATACGCAGTATTTT.

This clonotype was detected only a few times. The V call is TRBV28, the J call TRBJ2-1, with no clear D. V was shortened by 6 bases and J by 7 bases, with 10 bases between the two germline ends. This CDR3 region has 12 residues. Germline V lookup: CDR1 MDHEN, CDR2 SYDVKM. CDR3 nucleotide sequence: TGTGCCAGCAGCCGTCGGTCGAATGAGCAGTTCTTC. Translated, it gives CASSRRSNEQFF.